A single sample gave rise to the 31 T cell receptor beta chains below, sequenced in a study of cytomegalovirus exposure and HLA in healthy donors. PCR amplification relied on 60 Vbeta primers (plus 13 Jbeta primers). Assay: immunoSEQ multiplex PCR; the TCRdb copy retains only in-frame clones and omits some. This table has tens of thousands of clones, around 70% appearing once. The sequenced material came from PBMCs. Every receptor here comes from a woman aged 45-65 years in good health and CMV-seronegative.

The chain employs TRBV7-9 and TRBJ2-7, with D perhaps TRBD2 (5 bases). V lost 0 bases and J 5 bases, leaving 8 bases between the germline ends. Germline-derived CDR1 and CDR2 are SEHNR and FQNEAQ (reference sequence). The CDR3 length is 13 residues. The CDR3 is CASSLAGADEQYF. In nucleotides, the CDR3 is TGTGCCAGCAGCTTAGCGGGAGCGGACGAGCAGTACTTC.

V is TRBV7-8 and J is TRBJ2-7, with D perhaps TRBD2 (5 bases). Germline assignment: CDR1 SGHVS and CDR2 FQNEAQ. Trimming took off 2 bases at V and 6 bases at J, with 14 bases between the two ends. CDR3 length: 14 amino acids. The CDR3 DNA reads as TGTGCCAGCAGCTTAAGGGAGACTCAGGCCGAGCAGTACTTC. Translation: CASSLRETQAEQYF.

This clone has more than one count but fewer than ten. DNA for the CDR3: TGTGCCAGCAGCTCTGGGACACAAGCTCGGCGGTACTTC. This sequence encodes CASSSGTQARRYF. The chain recombines TRBV11-2 with TRBJ2-7; D perhaps matches TRBD1 (6 bases). The CDR3 covers 13 residues. Germline V gene sequence: CDR1 SGHAT, CDR2 FQNNGV. Deletions cut 4 bases from V and 12 bases from J, with 19 bases between.

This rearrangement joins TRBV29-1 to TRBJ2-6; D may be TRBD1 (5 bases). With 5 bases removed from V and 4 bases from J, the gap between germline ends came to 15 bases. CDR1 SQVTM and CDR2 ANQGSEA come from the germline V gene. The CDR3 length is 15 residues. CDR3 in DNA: TGCAGCGTTCGGACCCAGGGTGCCGGGGCCAACGTCCTGACTTTC. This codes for CSVRTQGAGANVLTF. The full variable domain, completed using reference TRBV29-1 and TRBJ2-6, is SAVISQKPSRDICQRGTSLTIQCQVDSQVTMMFWYRQQPGQSLTLIATANQGSEATYESGFVIDKFPISRPNLTFSTLTVSNMSPEDSSIYLCSVRTQGAGANVLTFGAGSRLTVL.

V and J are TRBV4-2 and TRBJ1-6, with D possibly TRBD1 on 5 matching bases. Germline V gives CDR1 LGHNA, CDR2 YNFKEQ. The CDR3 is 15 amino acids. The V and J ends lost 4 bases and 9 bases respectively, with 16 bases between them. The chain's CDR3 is CASSPPTDVTSPLHF. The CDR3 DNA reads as TGTGCCAGCAGCCCCCCGACAGACGTTACTTCACCCCTCCACTTT.

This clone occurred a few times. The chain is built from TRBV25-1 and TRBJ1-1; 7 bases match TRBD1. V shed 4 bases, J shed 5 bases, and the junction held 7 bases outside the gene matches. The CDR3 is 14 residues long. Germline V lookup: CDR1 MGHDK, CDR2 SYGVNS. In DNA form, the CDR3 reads TGTGCCAGCAGTGCCGAGACAGGGTGGACTGAAGCTTTCTTT. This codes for CASSAETGWTEAFF.

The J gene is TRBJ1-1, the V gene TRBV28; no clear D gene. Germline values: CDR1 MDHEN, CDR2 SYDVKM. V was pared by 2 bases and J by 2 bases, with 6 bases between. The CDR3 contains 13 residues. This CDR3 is CASSLPFNTEAFF. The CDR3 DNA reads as TGTGCCAGCAGTTTACCCTTTAACACTGAAGCTTTCTTT.

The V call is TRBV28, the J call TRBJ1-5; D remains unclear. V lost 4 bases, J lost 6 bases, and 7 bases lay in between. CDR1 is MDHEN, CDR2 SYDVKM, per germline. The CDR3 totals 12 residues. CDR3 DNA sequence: TGTGCCAGCAGTTCCGGCGGTCAGCCCCAGCATTTT. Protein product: CASSSGGQPQHF.

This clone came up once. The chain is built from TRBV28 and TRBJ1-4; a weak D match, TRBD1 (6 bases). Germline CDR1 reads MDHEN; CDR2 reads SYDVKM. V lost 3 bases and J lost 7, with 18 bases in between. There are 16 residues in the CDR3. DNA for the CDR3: TGTGCCAGCAGTTTCAACTCACAGGGCCGAGGTGAAAAACTGTTTTTT. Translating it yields CASSFNSQGRGEKLFF.

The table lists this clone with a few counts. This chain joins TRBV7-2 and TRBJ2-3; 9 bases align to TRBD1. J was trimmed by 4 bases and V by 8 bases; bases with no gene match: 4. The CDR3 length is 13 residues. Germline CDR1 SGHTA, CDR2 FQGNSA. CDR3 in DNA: TGTGCCAGCGCTACAGGGGGCGCAGATACGCAGTATTTT. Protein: CASATGGADTQYF.

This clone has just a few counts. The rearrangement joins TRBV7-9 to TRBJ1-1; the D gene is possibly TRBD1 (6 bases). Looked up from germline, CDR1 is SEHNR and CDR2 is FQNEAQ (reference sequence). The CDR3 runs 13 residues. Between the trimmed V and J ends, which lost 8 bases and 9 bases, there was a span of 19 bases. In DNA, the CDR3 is TGTGCCAGCGCATCCCAGGGGTTTCACCAAGCTTTCTTT. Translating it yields CASASQGFHQAFF. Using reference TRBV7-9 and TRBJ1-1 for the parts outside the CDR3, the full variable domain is DTGVSQNPRHKITKRGQNVTFRCDPISEHNRLYWYRQTLGQGPEFLTYFQNEAQLEKSRLLSDRFSAERPKGSFSTLEIQRTEQGDSAMYLCASASQGFHQAFFGQGTRLTVV.

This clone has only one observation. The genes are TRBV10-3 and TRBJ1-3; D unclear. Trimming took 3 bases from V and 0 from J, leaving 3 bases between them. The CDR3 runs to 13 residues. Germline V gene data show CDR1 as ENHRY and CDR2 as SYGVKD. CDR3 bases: TGTGCCATCAGTGACTACTCTGGAAACACCATATATTTT. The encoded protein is CAISDYSGNTIYF.

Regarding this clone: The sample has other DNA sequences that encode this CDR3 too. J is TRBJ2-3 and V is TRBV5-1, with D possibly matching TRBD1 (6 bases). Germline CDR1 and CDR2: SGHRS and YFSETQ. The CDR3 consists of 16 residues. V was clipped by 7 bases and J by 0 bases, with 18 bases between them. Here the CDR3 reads CASQQSPGVSTDTQYF. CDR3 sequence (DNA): TGCGCCAGCCAGCAATCCCCAGGGGTGAGCACAGATACGCAGTATTTT.

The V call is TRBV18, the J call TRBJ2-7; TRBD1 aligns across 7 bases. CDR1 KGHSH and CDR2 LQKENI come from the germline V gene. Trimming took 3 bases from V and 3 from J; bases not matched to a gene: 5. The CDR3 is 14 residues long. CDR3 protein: CASSPQDRFYEQYF. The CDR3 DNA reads TGTGCCAGCTCACCTCAGGACAGGTTCTACGAGCAGTACTTC.

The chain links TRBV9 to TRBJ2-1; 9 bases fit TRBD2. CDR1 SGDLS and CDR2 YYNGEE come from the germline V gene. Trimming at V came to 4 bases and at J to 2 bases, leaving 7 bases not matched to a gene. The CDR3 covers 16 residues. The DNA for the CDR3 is TGTGCCAGCAGCCCTGGAGCGGGGGGAACCTACAATGAGCAGTTCTTC. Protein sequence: CASSPGAGGTYNEQFF.

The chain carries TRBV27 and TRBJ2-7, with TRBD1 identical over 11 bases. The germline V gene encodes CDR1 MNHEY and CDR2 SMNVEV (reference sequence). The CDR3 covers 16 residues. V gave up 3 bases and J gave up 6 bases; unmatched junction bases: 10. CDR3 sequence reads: CASSFHGQGAPGEQYF. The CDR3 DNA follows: TGTGCCAGCAGTTTCCACGGACAGGGGGCGCCGGGCGAGCAGTACTTC.

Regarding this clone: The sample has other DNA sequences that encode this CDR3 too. CDR3 in amino acids: CASSTGTANTEAFF. CDR3 nucleotides: TGTGCCAGCAGTACAGGGACAGCTAACACTGAAGCTTTCTTT. The chain combines TRBV28 with TRBJ1-1, with 7 bases lining up with TRBD1. The CDR3 has 14 residues. The germline CDR1 and CDR2 sequences are MDHEN and SYDVKM. The V segment lost 5 bases and the J segment 2 bases; nucleotides outside the gene matches: 5.

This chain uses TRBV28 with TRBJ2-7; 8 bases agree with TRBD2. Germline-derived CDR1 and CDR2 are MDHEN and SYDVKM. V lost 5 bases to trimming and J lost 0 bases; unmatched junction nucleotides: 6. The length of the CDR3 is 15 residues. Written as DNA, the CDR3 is TGTGCCAGCAGTACCTCCGGGACTAGCTCCTACGAGCAGTACTTC. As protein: CASSTSGTSSYEQYF.

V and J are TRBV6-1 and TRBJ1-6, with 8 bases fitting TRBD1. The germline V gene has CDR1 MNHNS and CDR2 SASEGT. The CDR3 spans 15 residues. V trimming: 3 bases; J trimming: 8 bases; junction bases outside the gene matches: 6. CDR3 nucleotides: TGTGCCAGCAGTGACAGGACAGGGTGGGATTCACCCCTCCACTTT. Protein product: CASSDRTGWDSPLHF.

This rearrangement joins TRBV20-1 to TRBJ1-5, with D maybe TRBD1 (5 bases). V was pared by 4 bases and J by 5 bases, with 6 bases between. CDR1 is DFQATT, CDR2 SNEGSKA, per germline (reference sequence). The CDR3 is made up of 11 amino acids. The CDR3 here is CSAKQDQPQHF. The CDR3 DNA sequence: TGCAGTGCTAAACAGGATCAGCCCCAGCATTTT.

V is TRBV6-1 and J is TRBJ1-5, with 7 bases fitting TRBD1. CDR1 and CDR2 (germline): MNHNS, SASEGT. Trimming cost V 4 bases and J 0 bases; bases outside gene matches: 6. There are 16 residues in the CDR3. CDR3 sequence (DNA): TGTGCCAGCAGTGCGTGGACAGGATATAGCAATCAGCCCCAGCATTTT. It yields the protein CASSAWTGYSNQPQHF.

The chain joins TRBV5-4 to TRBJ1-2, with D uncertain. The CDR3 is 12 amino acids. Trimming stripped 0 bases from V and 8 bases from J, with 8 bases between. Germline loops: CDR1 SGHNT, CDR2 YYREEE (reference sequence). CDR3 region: CASSLERRGYTF. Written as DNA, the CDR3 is TGTGCCAGCAGCTTGGAAAGGAGAGGCTACACCTTC.

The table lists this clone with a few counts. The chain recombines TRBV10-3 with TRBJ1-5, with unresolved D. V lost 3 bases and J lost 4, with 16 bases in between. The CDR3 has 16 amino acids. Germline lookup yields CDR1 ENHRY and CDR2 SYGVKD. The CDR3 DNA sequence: TGTGCCATCAGTGATGGAGGCGGGATGACGAATCAGCCCCAGCATTTT. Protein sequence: CAISDGGGMTNQPQHF.

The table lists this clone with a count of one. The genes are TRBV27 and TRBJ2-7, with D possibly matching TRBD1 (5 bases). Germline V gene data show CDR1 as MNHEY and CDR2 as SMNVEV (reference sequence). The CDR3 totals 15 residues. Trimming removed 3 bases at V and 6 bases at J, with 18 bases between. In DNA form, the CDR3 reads TGTGCCAGCAGTTTTGAGTATCAGGGTTTGGCCGAGCAGTACTTC. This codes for CASSFEYQGLAEQYF.

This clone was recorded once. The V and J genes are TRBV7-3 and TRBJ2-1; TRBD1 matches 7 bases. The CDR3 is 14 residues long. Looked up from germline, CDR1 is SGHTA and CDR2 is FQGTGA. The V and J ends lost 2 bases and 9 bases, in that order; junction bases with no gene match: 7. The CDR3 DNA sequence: TGTGCCAGCAGCTTACGAGGGACAGATACTGAGCAGTTCTTC. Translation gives CASSLRGTDTEQFF.

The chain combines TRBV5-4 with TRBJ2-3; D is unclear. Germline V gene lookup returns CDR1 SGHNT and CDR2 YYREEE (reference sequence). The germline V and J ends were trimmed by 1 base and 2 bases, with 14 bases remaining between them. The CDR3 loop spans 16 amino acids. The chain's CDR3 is CASSLRWAGNTDTQYF. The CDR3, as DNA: TGTGCCAGCAGCTTGAGGTGGGCCGGAAACACAGATACGCAGTATTTT. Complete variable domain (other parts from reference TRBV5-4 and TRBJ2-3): ETGVTQSPTHLIKTRGQQVTLRCSSQSGHNTVSWYQQALGQGPQFIFQYYREEENGRGNFPPRFSGLQFPNYSSELNVNALELDDSALYLCASSLRWAGNTDTQYFGPGTRLTVL.

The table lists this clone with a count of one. The CDR3 DNA sequence: TGTGCCAGCAGCCAGGGACAGATAAATTCACCCCTCCACTTT. Protein: CASSQGQINSPLHF. This chain joins TRBV5-6 and TRBJ1-6; 7 nucleotides line up with TRBD1. The CDR3 consists of 14 residues. The germline V gene encodes CDR1 SGHDT and CDR2 YYEEEE. Trimming took 4 bases from V and 7 from J; bases not matched to a gene: 5.

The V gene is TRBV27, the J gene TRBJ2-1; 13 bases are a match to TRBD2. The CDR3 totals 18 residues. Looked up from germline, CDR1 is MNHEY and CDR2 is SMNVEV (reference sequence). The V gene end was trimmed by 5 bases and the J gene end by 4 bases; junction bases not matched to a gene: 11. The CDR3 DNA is TGTGCCAGCAGTCCATCCGCGGGACTAGCGGGGCAATACAATGAGCAGTTCTTC. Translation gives CASSPSAGLAGQYNEQFF.

In nucleotides, the CDR3 is TGCGCCAGCAGCCAAGGGACTAGATCTGGACTAGATACGCAGTATTTT. Amino acids: CASSQGTRSGLDTQYF. The chain recombines TRBV4-3 with TRBJ2-3, with 7 bases lining up with TRBD2. Germline V CDR1 and CDR2: LGHNA, YSLEER. This CDR3 region has 16 residues. The V segment lost 1 base and the J segment 5 bases; nucleotides outside the gene matches: 9.

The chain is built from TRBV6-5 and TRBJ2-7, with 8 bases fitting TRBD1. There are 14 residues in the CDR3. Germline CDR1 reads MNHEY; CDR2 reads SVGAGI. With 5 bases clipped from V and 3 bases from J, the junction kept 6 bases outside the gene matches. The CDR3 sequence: CASSQTGELYEQYF. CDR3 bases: TGTGCCAGCAGTCAGACAGGGGAACTCTACGAGCAGTACTTC.

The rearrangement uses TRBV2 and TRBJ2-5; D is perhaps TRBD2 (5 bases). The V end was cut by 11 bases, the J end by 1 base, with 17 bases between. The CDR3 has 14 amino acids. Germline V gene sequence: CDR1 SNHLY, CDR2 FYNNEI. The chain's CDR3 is CAGANGLLQETQYF. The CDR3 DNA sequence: TGTGCCGGCGCAAACGGACTGCTCCAAGAGACCCAGTACTTC.